This T cell receptor (beta chain) was captured by sequencing in a study of blood T cell repertoires in COVID-19. Whole-study context: Samples taken during acute and convalescent COVID-19 were collected in the United States, Italy and Spain. T cells, B-cell-depleted T cells, or PBMCs provided the cDNA or gDNA that served as material.

The CDR3 loop spans 17 amino acids. The V gene end was trimmed by 1 base and the J gene end by 1 base; junction bases not matched to a gene: 4. The germline V gene has CDR1 LNHNV and CDR2 YYDKDF (reference sequence). In the source study's methods: Cell counts per sample came from amplifying reference gene primers. Repertoires were generated with immunoSEQ multiplex PCR, while TCRdb's copy carries only in-frame clones and drops some. V and J calls and clone size are as listed in that table; D and trimming were resolved from the DNA. This sample has 72,000 or so clones, with around nine tenths found just once.

This receptor was identified in a woman of 80 years or more with acute or convalescent COVID-19. This chain connects TRBV15 to TRBJ2-2, with 9 bases aligning to TRBD1. Sequenced input: peripheral blood. The CDR3 region has the DNA TGTGCCACCAGCAGAGCACAGGGGGCTAAGAACACCGGGGAGCTGTTTTTT. Residues: CATSRAQGAKNTGELFF.